A selection of T cell receptor beta chains follows, all from one sample in a study of early stage breast cancer tumors. Only in-frame clones appear in the TCRdb table, and some are missing; sequencing was by immunoSEQ multiplex PCR. The profile shows 60,000 to 75,000 clones, 80% of them singletons. Source material: blood. These receptors all come from a person aged 40 to 49 with breast cancer. Each CDR3 is given with its conserved first and last residue. D genes are given only for firm matches. For some rows the clone size is stated as once, few or many, or as a class when expanded; others skip it.

J: TRBJ1-2; V: TRBV21-1; size: .; D: .; length: 14; CDR3: CASSKRGAGYGYTF; DNA: TGTGCCAGCAGCAAACGGGGGGCGGGGTATGGCTACACCTTC
J: TRBJ1-5; V: TRBV7-2; size: .; D: .; length: 15; CDR3: CASSLARGENQPQHF; DNA: TGTGCCAGCAGCCTGGCGAGGGGCGAGAATCAGCCCCAGCATTTT
J: TRBJ1-4; V: TRBV28; size: .; D: .; length: 15; CDR3: CASSLGGAANEKLFF; DNA: TGTGCCAGCAGTTTAGGTGGCGCGGCAAATGAAAAACTGTTTTTT
J: TRBJ1-4; V: TRBV28; size: .; D: TRBD1; length: 16; CDR3: CASSSGTGTTNEKLFF; DNA: TGTGCCAGCAGTTCCGGGACAGGAACAACTAATGAAAAACTGTTTTTT
J: TRBJ2-7; V: TRBV28; size: .; D: .; length: 11; CDR3: CASSSDNEQYF; DNA: TGTGCCAGCAGTTCGGACAACGAGCAGTACTTC
J: TRBJ2-3; V: TRBV5-1; size: once; D: .; length: 18; CDR3: CASSPGGQGLGGTDTQYF; DNA: TGCGCCAGCAGCCCGGGGGGCCAGGGGCTAGGAGGCACAGATACGCAGTATTTT
J: TRBJ2-7; V: TRBV6-6; size: .; D: TRBD2; length: 15; CDR3: CASSFPRSGGYEQYF; DNA: TGTGCCAGCAGTTTCCCCCGAAGCGGGGGCTACGAGCAGTACTTC
J: TRBJ2-1; V: TRBV11-1; size: .; D: .; length: 13; CDR3: CASSLLEGHEQFF; DNA: TGTGCCAGCAGCCTCTTGGAGGGCCATGAGCAGTTCTTC
J: TRBJ2-6; V: TRBV9; size: .; D: .; length: 16; CDR3: CASSVEPGSGANVLTF; DNA: TGTGCCAGCAGCGTTGAACCCGGCTCTGGGGCCAACGTCCTGACTTTC
J: TRBJ2-1; V: TRBV6-7; size: .; D: .; length: 15; CDR3: CASPYRDWTDNEQFF; DNA: TGTGCCAGCCCTTACAGGGACTGGACTGACAATGAGCAGTTCTTC
J: TRBJ2-3; V: TRBV7-9; size: .; D: .; length: 16; CDR3: CASSLGLERVTDTQYF; DNA: TGTGCCAGCAGCCTAGGGTTGGAACGGGTCACAGATACGCAGTATTTT
J: TRBJ2-2; V: TRBV7-9; size: .; D: .; length: 17; CDR3: CASSPSQGGFRTGELFF; DNA: TGTGCCAGCAGCCCGTCCCAGGGGGGCTTTCGAACCGGGGAGCTGTTTTTT
J: TRBJ2-5; V: TRBV28; size: .; D: TRBD1; length: 14; CDR3: CASRSDRGPETQYF; DNA: TGTGCCAGCAGGTCGGACAGGGGTCCAGAGACCCAGTACTTC
J: TRBJ2-7; V: TRBV9; size: .; D: TRBD2; length: 15; CDR3: CASSVGDSGTYEQYF; DNA: TGTGCCAGCAGCGTAGGTGATAGCGGGACCTACGAGCAGTACTTC
J: TRBJ1-2; V: TRBV18; size: few; D: .; length: 13; CDR3: CASSPPSGQGYTF; DNA: TGTGCCAGCTCACCACCTTCAGGGCAAGGCTACACCTTC
J: TRBJ2-2; V: TRBV30; size: .; D: TRBD2; length: 15; CDR3: CAWDSGSTRAGELFF; DNA: TGTGCCTGGGACAGCGGGAGTACGAGGGCCGGGGAGCTGTTTTTT
J: TRBJ2-5; V: TRBV7-7; size: once; D: TRBD1; length: 14; CDR3: CASSPADRAETQYF; DNA: TGTGCTAGCAGCCCGGCGGACAGGGCCGAGACCCAGTACTTC
J: TRBJ2-7; V: TRBV28; size: .; D: TRBD1; length: 15; CDR3: CASSPADRTEYEQYF; DNA: TGTGCCAGCAGTCCGGCGGACAGGACCGAATACGAGCAGTACTTC
J: TRBJ2-3; V: TRBV30; size: .; D: TRBD2; length: 16; CDR3: CAWTLGLAGAKDTQYF; DNA: TGTGCCTGGACCTTGGGACTAGCGGGAGCTAAAGATACGCAGTATTTT
J: TRBJ2-7; V: TRBV6-1; size: .; D: TRBD2; length: 14; CDR3: CASSVTSVDYEQYF; DNA: TGTGCCAGCAGTGTGACTAGCGTGGACTACGAGCAGTACTTC
J: TRBJ2-3; V: TRBV2; size: .; D: .; length: 14; CDR3: CASTKGGAADTQYF; DNA: TGTGCCAGCACCAAGGGGGGTGCGGCAGATACGCAGTATTTT
J: TRBJ1-1; V: TRBV5-5; size: .; D: .; length: 12; CDR3: CASSLGPEGAFF; DNA: TGTGCCAGCAGCTTGGGTCCCGAGGGAGCTTTCTTT
J: TRBJ1-4; V: TRBV10-3; size: once; D: .; length: 15; CDR3: CAISEGARANEKLFF; DNA: TGTGCCATCAGTGAGGGGGCAAGGGCTAATGAAAAACTGTTTTTT
J: TRBJ2-3; V: TRBV19; size: .; D: .; length: 18; CDR3: CASSKILGRRRPTDTQYF; DNA: TGTGCCAGTAGTAAAATTCTAGGACGACGACGACCCACAGATACGCAGTATTTT
J: TRBJ1-5; V: TRBV28; size: .; D: .; length: 13; CDR3: CASKTLSNQPQHF; DNA: TGTGCCAGCAAGACACTTAGCAATCAGCCCCAGCATTTT
J: TRBJ2-5; V: TRBV19; size: .; D: .; length: 13; CDR3: CASSMAYQETQYF; DNA: TGTGCCAGTAGTATGGCGTACCAAGAGACCCAGTACTTC
J: TRBJ2-5; V: TRBV19; size: .; D: .; length: 14; CDR3: CASSRDGGVETQYF; DNA: TGTGCCAGTAGCCGAGACGGAGGGGTAGAGACCCAGTACTTC
J: TRBJ2-7; V: TRBV2; size: .; D: .; length: 17; CDR3: CASSVGGMSSGSYEQYF; DNA: TGTGCCAGCAGTGTGGGGGGCATGTCTAGCGGCTCCTACGAGCAGTACTTC
J: TRBJ1-4; V: TRBV12-5; size: .; D: .; length: 17; CDR3: CASGLYPWTDRNEKLFF; DNA: TGTGCTAGTGGTTTGTACCCTTGGACAGACAGAAATGAAAAACTGTTTTTT
J: TRBJ2-6; V: TRBV18; size: .; D: TRBD2; length: 16; CDR3: CASSPIGTSPGNVLTF; DNA: TGTGCCAGCTCTCCGATAGGGACTAGTCCTGGCAACGTCCTGACTTTC
J: TRBJ1-3; V: TRBV28; size: .; D: .; length: 13; CDR3: CASSPGSGNTIYF; DNA: TGTGCCAGCAGCCCAGGCTCTGGAAACACCATATATTTT
J: TRBJ2-7; V: TRBV10-3; size: few; D: TRBD1; length: 14; CDR3: CAISGDRGVGEQYF; DNA: TGTGCCATCAGTGGGGACAGGGGTGTGGGTGAGCAGTACTTC
J: TRBJ2-7; V: TRBV5-6; size: .; D: TRBD1; length: 15; CDR3: CASKPGQGGLREQYF; DNA: TGTGCCAGCAAGCCGGGACAGGGGGGGTTGAGGGAGCAGTACTTC
J: TRBJ2-3; V: TRBV5-1; size: .; D: TRBD2; length: 15; CDR3: CASSFLAASTDTQYF; DNA: TGCGCCAGCAGCTTCCTAGCGGCTAGCACAGATACGCAGTATTTT
J: TRBJ1-2; V: TRBV5-1; size: few; D: .; length: 14; CDR3: CASSSGGGSDSYTF; DNA: TGCGCCAGCAGCTCGGGTGGGGGAAGCGATAGCTACACCTTC
J: TRBJ2-2; V: TRBV7-8; size: .; D: .; length: 14; CDR3: CASSDTLGTGELFF; DNA: TGTGCCAGCAGCGATACCTTGGGGACCGGGGAGCTGTTTTTT
J: TRBJ1-3; V: TRBV4-1; size: .; D: .; length: 15; CDR3: CASSQTGTNGNTIYF; DNA: TGCGCCAGCAGCCAAACAGGGACGAATGGAAACACCATATATTTT
J: TRBJ2-5; V: TRBV5-1; size: .; D: .; length: 15; CDR3: CASSRTDPSQETQYF; DNA: TGCGCCAGCAGCCGGACAGACCCCTCCCAGGAGACCCAGTACTTC
J: TRBJ2-7; V: TRBV5-5; size: .; D: TRBD2; length: 16; CDR3: CASSPRSGLADYEQYF; DNA: TGTGCCAGCAGCCCCCGGTCAGGGCTAGCGGATTACGAGCAGTACTTC
J: TRBJ2-7; V: TRBV6-5; size: .; D: .; length: 15; CDR3: CASSISGSWFNEQYF; DNA: TGTGCCAGCAGTATTTCCGGGAGTTGGTTCAACGAGCAGTACTTC
J: TRBJ2-5; V: TRBV11-2; size: .; D: TRBD1; length: 17; CDR3: CASSPHSGTGYWETQYF; DNA: TGTGCCAGCAGCCCACACTCCGGGACAGGGTACTGGGAGACCCAGTACTTC
J: TRBJ1-1; V: TRBV13; size: .; D: .; length: 14; CDR3: CASSLAPGNTEAFF; DNA: TGTGCCAGCAGCTTAGCCCCAGGGAACACTGAAGCTTTCTTT
J: TRBJ2-3; V: TRBV5-6; size: .; D: TRBD2; length: 16; CDR3: CASSLILAGDTDTQYF; DNA: TGTGCCAGCAGCTTGATTCTAGCGGGAGACACAGATACGCAGTATTTT
J: TRBJ2-2; V: TRBV9; size: .; D: .; length: 15; CDR3: CASSLIGLGAGELFF; DNA: TGTGCCAGCAGCCTCATTGGTCTCGGGGCCGGGGAGCTGTTTTTT
J: TRBJ2-7; V: TRBV11-2; size: .; D: TRBD2; length: 13; CDR3: CASSPWGGVEQYF; DNA: TGTGCCAGCAGCCCGTGGGGGGGGGTGGAGCAGTACTTC
J: TRBJ1-5; V: TRBV6-6; size: .; D: .; length: 14; CDR3: CASSYGGSNQPQHF; DNA: TGTGCCAGCAGTTACGGCGGGAGCAATCAGCCCCAGCATTTT
J: TRBJ2-7; V: TRBV11-2; size: .; D: .; length: 15; CDR3: CASKPGASSSYEQYF; DNA: TGTGCCAGCAAACCGGGGGCCTCAAGCTCCTACGAGCAGTACTTC
J: TRBJ1-5; V: TRBV28; size: .; D: TRBD1; length: 13; CDR3: CASSRDRARPQHF; DNA: TGTGCCAGCAGCCGTGACAGGGCTCGGCCCCAGCATTTT
J: TRBJ2-5; V: TRBV7-3; size: .; D: TRBD1; length: 19; CDR3: CASSLKGGAGGYGQETQYF; DNA: TGTGCCAGCAGCTTAAAGGGGGGAGCAGGGGGCTATGGCCAAGAGACCCAGTACTTC
J: TRBJ2-2; V: TRBV9; size: few; D: .; length: 15; CDR3: CASSVGELHTGELFF; DNA: TGTGCCAGCAGCGTAGGGGAACTTCACACCGGGGAGCTGTTTTTT
J: TRBJ2-2; V: TRBV5-1; size: .; D: .; length: 17; CDR3: CASSLLGGLWDTGELFF; DNA: TGCGCCAGCAGCCTCCTCGGGGGGCTGTGGGACACCGGGGAGCTGTTTTTT
J: TRBJ2-3; V: TRBV9; size: .; D: .; length: 14; CDR3: CASSAPGTPDTQYF; DNA: TGTGCCAGCAGCGCCCCCGGGACTCCGGATACGCAGTATTTT
J: TRBJ1-2; V: TRBV29-1; size: .; D: .; length: 15; CDR3: CSVKTPGPGGYGYTF; DNA: TGCAGCGTTAAGACGCCGGGACCCGGTGGCTATGGCTACACCTTC
J: TRBJ1-4; V: TRBV6-5; size: .; D: .; length: 13; CDR3: CASRSGASEKLFF; DNA: TGTGCCAGCAGATCGGGGGCGAGTGAAAAACTGTTTTTT
J: TRBJ1-1; V: TRBV19; size: .; D: .; length: 13; CDR3: CASSSTGNTEAFF; DNA: TGTGCCAGTAGTTCGACAGGGAACACTGAAGCTTTCTTT
J: TRBJ2-3; V: TRBV28; size: once; D: TRBD2; length: 15; CDR3: CASSPGGRAVDTQYF; DNA: TGTGCCAGCAGTCCCGGCGGGAGGGCCGTAGATACGCAGTATTTT
J: TRBJ2-7; V: TRBV27; size: .; D: .; length: 12; CDR3: CASRDVSYEQYF; DNA: TGTGCCAGCAGGGACGTCTCCTACGAGCAGTACTTC